This T cell receptor (beta chain) was profiled in a study of control samples from healthy donors and cancer patients. The ends lost 2 bases at V and 0 bases at J; junction bases unmatched: 15. The CDR3 runs to 20 residues. Germline lookup yields CDR1 SNHLY and CDR2 FYNNEI. This table comes from immunoSEQ multiplex PCR, and its TCRdb copy is limited to in-frame clones, with some not included. The table includes roughly 120,000 clones, roughly 90% detected once. The chain carries TRBV2 and TRBJ1-3; 8 positions agree with TRBD1. This receptor was identified in a man aged 45-65 years in good health. The sequenced sample consisted of blood. The CDR3 nucleotides read TGTGCCAGCAGTGAATTGCAGTTGGGACAGGCGGAATTCTCTGGAAACACCATATATTTT. It translates to CASSELQLGQAEFSGNTIYF.